Listed below are T cell receptor beta chains from one sample, sequenced in a study of shared clonotypes between healthy human individuals. Profiling relied on immunoSEQ multiplex PCR, and the TCRdb table lists in-frame clones only, not all of them. The sample has under 300,000 clones, 60% to 80% seen once; the top ten hold 11%. Specimen: memory CD4+ T cells sorted from blood. These TCRs come from a man aged 30 to 39 in good health. The CDR3 runs from the conserved cysteine through the conserved F or W. The D gene is left open where the match is weak. Clone sizes are given selectively: once, few, many, or a class where the clone is expanded.

abundance,v_gene,d_gene,j_gene,CDR3aa,CDR3nt
NA,TRBV4-3,NA,TRBJ2-1,CASSQEPRTLKFF,TGCGCCAGCAGCCAAGAACCTAGGACCCTTAAGTTCTTC
NA,TRBV21-1,NA,TRBJ2-1,CASSKAHPSTSGRAGRYNEQFF,TGTGCCAGCAGCAAAGCCCACCCCTCAACTAGCGGGAGGGCCGGACGCTACAATGAGCAGTTCTTC
NA,TRBV19,NA,TRBJ1-2,CASTTNYGYTF,TGTGCCAGTACCACTAACTATGGCTACACCTTC
NA,TRBV7-2,TRBD1,TRBJ2-5,CASSLSRGRQETQYF,TGTGCCAGCAGCTTATCCAGGGGGAGACAAGAGACCCAGTACTTC
NA,TRBV19,TRBD2,TRBJ2-1,CASSIDGGSSYNEQFF,TGTGCCAGTAGTATAGACGGCGGGAGCTCCTACAATGAGCAGTTCTTC
NA,TRBV7-2,NA,TRBJ2-6,CASSYRMTGANVLTF,TGTGCCAGCAGCTATCGAATGACTGGGGCCAACGTCCTGACTTTC
NA,TRBV30,TRBD2,TRBJ2-3,CAWSAGGSKYF,TGTGCCTGGAGTGCTGGCGGGAGCAAGTATTTT
NA,TRBV29-1,NA,TRBJ1-2,CSHKEGLGGYTF,TGCAGCCACAAAGAGGGTTTAGGTGGCTACACCTTC
NA,TRBV5-1,NA,TRBJ2-3,CASSGQGQGGGDTQYF,TGCGCCAGCAGCGGCCAGGGCCAGGGAGGTGGGGATACGCAGTATTTT
few,TRBV29-1,TRBD2,TRBJ2-7,CSVEREGLAGLYEQYF,TGCAGCGTTGAACGAGAGGGACTAGCGGGATTATACGAGCAGTACTTC
once,TRBV5-4,NA,TRBJ2-3,CASRPLSGVQLADTQYF,TGTGCCAGCAGGCCGTTATCGGGTGTCCAACTCGCAGATACGCAGTATTTT
NA,TRBV5-3,NA,TRBJ1-5,CASSLEAGNQPQHF,TGTGCCAGCAGCTTGGAGGCGGGCAATCAGCCCCAGCATTTT
NA,TRBV29-1,NA,TRBJ2-1,CSVEDYSSYNEQFF,TGCAGCGTTGAGGACTATAGCTCCTACAATGAGCAGTTCTTC
NA,TRBV20-1,NA,TRBJ1-1,CSAIRTAEAFF,TGCAGTGCTATCAGGACGGCTGAAGCTTTCTTT
NA,TRBV5-1,TRBD2,TRBJ2-3,CASSQRELREGRSDTQYF,TGCGCCAGCAGCCAACGGGAATTGCGGGAGGGCCGATCAGATACGCAGTATTTT
once,TRBV7-8,NA,TRBJ2-1,CASSCAGSCPYNEQFF,TGTGCCAGCAGCTGCGCTGGGAGTTGCCCCTACAATGAGCAGTTCTTC
NA,TRBV11-3,NA,TRBJ1-5,CASSGRGRRNQPQHF,TGTGCCAGCAGTGGCAGGGGACGTCGCAATCAGCCCCAGCATTTT
NA,TRBV19,TRBD2,TRBJ2-5,CASKEREGPAETQYF,TGTGCCAGTAAAGAGCGGGAGGGCCCTGCGGAGACCCAGTACTTC
NA,TRBV27,NA,TRBJ2-6,CASSPGWSGANVLTF,TGTGCCAGCAGCCCCGGGTGGTCTGGGGCCAACGTCCTGACTTTC
NA,TRBV7-2,TRBD2,TRBJ2-5,CASSFAGTSGETQYF,TGTGCCAGCAGCTTCGCCGGGACTAGCGGAGAGACCCAGTACTTC
NA,TRBV29-1,NA,TRBJ2-1,CSAGTPRGASNEQFF,TGCAGCGCTGGGACTCCGCGTGGGGCGTCCAATGAGCAGTTCTTC
NA,TRBV7-4,NA,TRBJ1-5,CASSLWIGGRGSNQPQHF,TGTGCCAGCAGCTTATGGATAGGGGGAAGAGGTAGCAATCAGCCCCAGCATTTT
NA,TRBV11-2,TRBD1,TRBJ2-7,CASSHWDRGSYEQYF,TGTGCCAGCAGCCATTGGGACAGGGGTTCCTACGAGCAGTACTTC
NA,TRBV5-1,NA,TRBJ2-7,CASSPTGWSYEQYF,TGCGCCAGCAGCCCCACAGGGTGGTCCTACGAGCAGTACTTC
NA,TRBV4-1,NA,TRBJ2-7,CASSQGGIEQYF,TGCGCCAGCAGCCAAGGGGGGATCGAGCAGTACTTC
NA,TRBV19,NA,TRBJ1-5,CASSMGQRNQPQHF,TGTGCCAGTAGTATGGGTCAGCGCAATCAGCCCCAGCATTTT